What follows are 19 T cell receptor beta chains derived from one specimen sequenced in a study of glioma-infiltrating T cells after dendritic cell vaccination. Sequencing was performed with immunoSEQ multiplex PCR; in TCRdb, only in-frame clones are kept and a portion is missing. Altogether fewer than 85,000 clones are present, approximately 81% being singletons, with the ten largest covering 7% to 9.5%. The sequencing used blood, collected before dendritic cell vaccination. The receptor source for this set is a human donor with glioblastoma.

This clone was seen a handful of times. The V gene is TRBV6-1, the J gene TRBJ2-5; 8 bases align to TRBD1. The germline V gene has CDR1 MNHNS and CDR2 SASEGT. J lost 4 bases, V lost 6 bases, and 10 bases had no gene match. The CDR3 consists of 15 residues. The CDR3 sequence: CASRDRTGNGETQYF. In nucleotides, the CDR3 is TGTGCCAGCAGGGACCGGACAGGGAACGGAGAGACCCAGTACTTC.

The chain recombines TRBV30 with TRBJ1-1; no firm D call. Between the trimmed V and J ends, which lost 3 bases and 2 bases, there was a span of 10 bases. Germline V CDR1 and CDR2: GTSNPN, SVGIG (reference sequence). The CDR3 loop spans 13 amino acids. The CDR3 bases are TGTGCCTGGAGCCCACAGACCAACACTGAAGCTTTCTTT. Translation gives CAWSPQTNTEAFF.

The table lists this clone with a few counts. The V call is TRBV19, the J call TRBJ1-1; the D gene is possibly TRBD1 (5 bases). Germline CDR1 LNHDA, CDR2 SQIVND (reference sequence). V lost 7 bases and J lost 3, with 9 bases in between. The CDR3 runs 12 residues. CDR3 sequence: CASKDTYTEAFF. The CDR3 DNA is TGTGCCAGTAAGGACACCTACACTGAAGCTTTCTTT.

The rearrangement uses TRBV6-1 and TRBJ2-7, with D possibly matching TRBD1 (5 bases). The germline V and J ends were trimmed by 3 bases and 3 bases, with 6 bases remaining between them. The CDR3 covers 12 residues. Per germline, CDR1 MNHNS and CDR2 SASEGT. CDR3 sequence (DNA): TGTGCCAGCAGTGACGACAGCTACGAGCAGTACTTC. This gives the protein CASSDDSYEQYF.

J is TRBJ2-3 and V is TRBV5-1; possible D gene TRBD2, 5 bases. The germline gives CDR1 SGHRS, CDR2 YFSETQ. The CDR3 has 13 residues. V was shortened by 4 bases and J by 1 base, with 7 bases between the two germline ends. CDR3 residues: CASSLRGTDTQYF. CDR3 nucleotides: TGCGCCAGCAGCCTGCGGGGCACAGATACGCAGTATTTT.

The V gene is TRBV2, the J gene TRBJ2-5, with D perhaps matching TRBD1 (6 bases). Trimming cost V 2 bases and J 11 bases, with 27 bases left between them. CDR1 and CDR2 (germline): SNHLY, FYNNEI. The CDR3 has 17 amino acids. CDR3: CASSETLTGTLREEQYF. The CDR3 DNA sequence: TGTGCCAGCAGTGAAACGTTAACGGGGACACTTAGGGAAGAGCAGTACTTC.

This rearrangement joins TRBV21-1 to TRBJ1-1. TRBV21-1 is a listed pseudogene. The CDR3 extends over 16 amino acids. This CDR3 is CASSKLLVSPNTEAFF. The CDR3 DNA follows: TGTGCCAGCAGCAAACTATTAGTTTCCCCGAACACTGAAGCTTTCTTT.

The chain links TRBV7-2 to TRBJ1-5, with D perhaps TRBD1 (5 bases). Germline CDR1 is SGHTA and CDR2 is FQGNSA. CDR3 length: 14 residues. Deletions cut 1 base from V and 5 bases from J, with 9 bases between. The CDR3 DNA sequence: TGTGCCAGCAGCTTAGAAACAGGCGATCAGCCCCAGCATTTT. This translates into CASSLETGDQPQHF.

V gene TRBV6-1 combines with J gene TRBJ1-5, with 9 bases that match TRBD1. CDR3 length equals 16 residues. V was clipped by 4 bases and J by 5 bases; unmatched bases: 9. The V gene's germline CDR1 is MNHNS and CDR2 SASEGT. The CDR3 sequence is CASSAQGQGRYQPQHF. The CDR3 DNA reads as TGTGCCAGCAGTGCTCAAGGACAGGGGAGATATCAGCCCCAGCATTTT.

This rearrangement joins TRBV30 to TRBJ1-2, with 7 nucleotides matching TRBD1. Germline V lookup: CDR1 GTSNPN, CDR2 SVGIG (reference sequence). The ends lost 1 base at V and 8 bases at J; junction bases unmatched: 7. The CDR3 totals 13 residues. The CDR3, as DNA: TGTGCCTGGAGTGACAGGGGTGCTGGGGGCTACACCTTC. As protein: CAWSDRGAGGYTF. Variable domain in full (rest from reference TRBV30 and TRBJ1-2): SQTIHQWPATLVQPVGSPLSLECTVEGTSNPNLYWYRQAAGRGLQLLFYSVGIGQISSEVPQNLSASRPQDRQFILSSKKLLLSDSGFYLCAWSDRGAGGYTFGSGTRLTVV.

This rearrangement joins TRBV18 to TRBJ1-1; the D gene is possibly TRBD1 (6 bases). Trimming removed 5 bases from V and 1 base from J, with 14 bases in between. Per the germline V gene, CDR1 is KGHSH and CDR2 is LQKENI. The CDR3 length is 15 residues. This CDR3 is CASSVNRAGNTEAFF. The CDR3 coding sequence is TGTGCCAGCTCAGTAAACAGGGCAGGGAACACTGAAGCTTTCTTT. Filled out from reference TRBV18 and TRBJ1-1, the complete variable domain reads NAGVMQNPRHLVRRRGQEARLRCSPMKGHSHVYWYRQLPEEGLKFMVYLQKENIIDESGMPKERFSAEFPKEGPSILRIQQVVRGDSAAYFCASSVNRAGNTEAFFGQGTRLTVV.

The rearrangement links TRBV5-1 to TRBJ1-1; 8 nucleotides agree with TRBD1. From germline, CDR1 is SGHRS and CDR2 YFSETQ. This CDR3 has 14 amino acids. With V trimmed by 0 bases and J by 5 bases, 3 bases remained unmatched. This CDR3 is CASSLAGGRTEAFF. CDR3 nucleotides: TGCGCCAGCAGCTTGGCAGGGGGCCGGACTGAAGCTTTCTTT.

V is TRBV19 and J is TRBJ1-6; D is unresolved. The ends were cut back, 5 bases at V and 0 bases at J, with 14 bases in the middle. Looked up from germline, CDR1 is LNHDA and CDR2 is SQIVND (reference sequence). The CDR3 totals 17 residues. The CDR3 sequence is CASSSTHLISYNSPLHF. The CDR3 DNA reads as TGTGCCAGTAGTTCGACACATCTTATCTCCTATAATTCACCCCTCCACTTT.

V gene TRBV19 combines with J gene TRBJ2-7; TRBD1 aligns across 9 bases. V lost 4 bases and J lost 2; bases outside the gene matches: 6. Germline CDR1 reads LNHDA; CDR2 reads SQIVND (reference sequence). The CDR3 totals 15 residues. The CDR3 coding sequence is TGTGCCAGTAGTACAAGGACAGGGGCAGCCTACGAGCAGTACTTC. This sequence encodes CASSTRTGAAYEQYF.

The J gene is TRBJ1-1, the V gene TRBV6-6; the D is unclear. The germline V and J ends were trimmed by 2 bases and 2 bases, with 9 bases remaining between them. CDR1 and CDR2 (germline): MNHNY, SVGAGI (reference sequence). There are 14 residues in the CDR3. The CDR3 sequence is CASSYPGVNTEAFF. The CDR3 bases are TGTGCCAGCAGTTACCCAGGTGTAAACACTGAAGCTTTCTTT.

The V gene is TRBV30, the J gene TRBJ2-1, with 11 nucleotides matching TRBD2. This CDR3 comprises 15 residues. Germline V gene sequence: CDR1 GTSNPN, CDR2 SVGIG (reference sequence). The junction had 7 bases not matched to a gene; V was cut back by 2 bases and J by 7 bases. Written as DNA, the CDR3 is TGTGCCTGGAGTCAGGTAGCGGGGGGGCTAAATGAGCAGTTCTTC. Translated: CAWSQVAGGLNEQFF.

The chain links TRBV7-8 to TRBJ2-1; possibly TRBD2 for D (5 bases). V shed 2 bases and J shed 4 bases, with 9 bases lying between them. This CDR3 has 14 residues. Germline CDR1 is SGHVS and CDR2 is FQNEAQ. The CDR3 region is CASSLYTGYNEQFF. The CDR3 nucleotides read TGTGCCAGCAGCTTATATACGGGGTACAATGAGCAGTTCTTC.

The chain recombines TRBV28 with TRBJ1-2, with unresolved D. The length of the CDR3 is 13 residues. The germline gives CDR1 MDHEN, CDR2 SYDVKM. Trimming removed 2 bases at V and 7 bases at J, with 11 bases between. CDR3 residues: CASSLPGRAGYTF. The DNA of the CDR3 is TGTGCCAGCAGTTTACCTGGGAGGGCTGGCTACACCTTC.

This sequence joins TRBV4-1 and TRBJ1-2, with 12 bases aligning to TRBD1. The CDR3 has 19 residues. The junction had 12 bases not matched to a gene; V was cut back by 2 bases and J by 2 bases. The germline CDR1 and CDR2 sequences are MGHRA and YSYEKL. CDR3 nucleotides: TGCGCCAGCAGCCAATCCGGGACAGGGGGCTTTCTTAGAAACTATGGCTACACCTTC. It encodes CASSQSGTGGFLRNYGYTF.